Following are 8 T cell receptor beta chains from one sample sequenced in a study of shared clonotypes between healthy human individuals. The repertoire was sequenced with immunoSEQ multiplex PCR; TCRdb's copy has only in-frame clones and lacks some. Here the sample spans fewer than 2.5 million clones, roughly 93% being singletons. Sequenced sample: naive CD4+ T cells from PBMCs. Subset reported: CD45RA+ positively selected. All receptors derive from a man younger than 30 in good health. Some clones in this sample may be carry-over from other donors' samples.

The chain recombines TRBV28 with TRBJ1-1; tentative D call: TRBD1 (6 bases). Germline CDR1 and CDR2: MDHEN and SYDVKM. The CDR3 extends over 15 amino acids. V was shortened by 9 bases and J by 2 bases, with 19 bases between the two germline ends. CDR3 loop: CASPEPQQGNTEAFF. The CDR3 DNA follows: TGTGCCAGTCCAGAGCCTCAACAGGGAAACACTGAAGCTTTCTTT.

The chain employs TRBV28 and TRBJ1-6; a possible D gene is TRBD1 (5 bases). Germline V CDR1 and CDR2: MDHEN, SYDVKM. This CDR3 contains 14 residues. The V and J ends lost 7 bases and 5 bases respectively, with 12 bases between them. The CDR3 sequence is CASNSPGDNSPLHF. CDR3 nucleotide sequence: TGTGCCAGCAACTCTCCGGGGGATAATTCACCCCTCCACTTT.

The chain uses TRBV10-3 and TRBJ2-7; TRBD2 matches at 12 bases. CDR1 and CDR2 (germline): ENHRY, SYGVKD. With 6 bases clipped from V and 4 bases from J, the junction kept 4 bases outside the gene matches. CDR3 size: 14 residues. DNA of the CDR3: TGTGCCATCAGGTCCGGGACTAGCGGGTACGAGCAGTACTTC. As protein: CAIRSGTSGYEQYF.

The chain employs TRBV29-1 and TRBJ1-2; D not certain. V was cut by 6 bases and J by 6 bases, with 11 bases left in between. The CDR3 covers 11 residues. Germline loops: CDR1 SQVTM, CDR2 ANQGSEA. CDR3 residues: CSVALWDGYTF. The CDR3 DNA is TGCAGCGTAGCACTCTGGGATGGCTACACCTTC. Supplemented by reference TRBV29-1 and TRBJ1-2, the full variable domain reads SAVISQKPSRDICQRGTSLTIQCQVDSQVTMMFWYRQQPGQSLTLIATANQGSEATYESGFVIDKFPISRPNLTFSTLTVSNMSPEDSSIYLCSVALWDGYTFGSGTRLTVV.

The J gene is TRBJ2-7, the V gene TRBV5-4, with 7 bases aligning to TRBD1. Germline CDR1 SGHNT, CDR2 YYREEE (reference sequence). The CDR3 consists of 13 residues. V dropped 4 bases and J dropped 5; count of bases not matched to a gene: 6. CDR3 DNA sequence: TGTGCCAGCAGCCCGGGGACAGAGAACGAGCAGTACTTC. Translated: CASSPGTENEQYF.

For the CDR3, the DNA is TGTGCCACCCGGGGCGGATCCTACGAGCAGTACTTC. It translates to CATRGGSYEQYF. The chain carries TRBV6-5 and TRBJ2-7; D possibly uses TRBD1 or TRBD2 (5 bases each). The CDR3 runs to 12 residues. Germline values: CDR1 MNHEY, CDR2 SVGAGI. V gave up 10 bases and J gave up 1 base, with 11 bases separating them.

Only one count was recorded for this clone. This specimen includes other DNA sequences encoding the same CDR3. J is TRBJ1-2 and V is TRBV7-3; 10 nucleotides agree with TRBD1. V lost 6 bases, J lost 5 bases, and 3 bases stayed unmatched. Germline V gene sequence: CDR1 SGHTA, CDR2 FQGTGA. The CDR3 is 13 residues long. The CDR3 region is CASSSGQGYGYTF. In DNA form, the CDR3 reads TGTGCCAGCAGTTCGGGACAGGGGTATGGCTACACCTTC.

This rearrangement joins TRBV27 to TRBJ1-1, with D unclear. The CDR3 consists of 13 residues. Trimming shortened V by 6 bases and J by 7 bases, and 15 bases separated the two germline ends. CDR1 is MNHEY and CDR2 is SMNVEV in the germline V gene (reference sequence). CDR3 in DNA: TGTGCCAGCAGGGCCCCGATGCAGGTTGAAGCTTTCTTT. Translated, it gives CASRAPMQVEAFF.